This T cell receptor (beta chain) derives from a study of cytomegalovirus exposure and HLA in healthy donors. Turning to the study itself: Approximately 85 million unique TCRs from HLA-typed donors were held in an early data release.

From germline, CDR1 is MDHEN and CDR2 SYDVKM. J lost 1 base, V lost 7 bases, and 6 bases had no gene match. The CDR3 has 14 amino acids. About this clone: Its antigen is not identified.

The PCR employed 60 Vbeta primers together with 13 Jbeta primers. This table comes from immunoSEQ multiplex PCR, and its TCRdb copy is limited to in-frame clones, with some not included. The profile shows 180,000 or so clones, approximately 82% of them singletons. Notes on the study in general: Across HLA loci, a later analysis found differing TCR association rates, with DRB1 most and HLA-C fewest.

The chain combines TRBV28 with TRBJ1-1; 7 nucleotides agree with TRBD1. The source of this sequence is a woman in her thirties or forties in good health and CMV-seropositive. Sequences were obtained from PBMCs. The CDR3 DNA reads as TGTGCCAGCACTCAGGGGGGATCGAACACTGAAGCTTTCTTT. Protein: CASTQGGSNTEAFF.